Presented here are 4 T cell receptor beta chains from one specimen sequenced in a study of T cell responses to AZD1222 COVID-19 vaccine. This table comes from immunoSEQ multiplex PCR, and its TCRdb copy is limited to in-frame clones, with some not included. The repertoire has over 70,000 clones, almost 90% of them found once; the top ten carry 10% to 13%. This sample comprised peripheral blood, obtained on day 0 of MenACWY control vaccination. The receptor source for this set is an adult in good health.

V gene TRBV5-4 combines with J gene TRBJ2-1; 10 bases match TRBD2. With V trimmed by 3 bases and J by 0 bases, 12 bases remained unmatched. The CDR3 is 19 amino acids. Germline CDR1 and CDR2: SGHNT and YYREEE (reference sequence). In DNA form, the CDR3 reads TGTGCCAGCAGCTCCGGTGGAGCGGGGGGGCCCAGCTCCTACAATGAGCAGTTCTTC. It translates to CASSSGGAGGPSSYNEQFF.

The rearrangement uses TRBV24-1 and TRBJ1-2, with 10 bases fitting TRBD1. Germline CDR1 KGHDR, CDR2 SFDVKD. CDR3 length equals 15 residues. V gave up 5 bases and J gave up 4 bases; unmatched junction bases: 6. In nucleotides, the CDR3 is TGTGCCACCAGTGTACCGGGACAGGGGATCTATGGCTACACCTTC. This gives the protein CATSVPGQGIYGYTF.

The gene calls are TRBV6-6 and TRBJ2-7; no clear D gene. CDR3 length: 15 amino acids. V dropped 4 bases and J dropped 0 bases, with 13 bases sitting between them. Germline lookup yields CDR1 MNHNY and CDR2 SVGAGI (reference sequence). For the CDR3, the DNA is TGTGCCAGCAGTTCCTCCTCTTATAGCTCCTACGAGCAGTACTTC. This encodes CASSSSSYSSYEQYF.

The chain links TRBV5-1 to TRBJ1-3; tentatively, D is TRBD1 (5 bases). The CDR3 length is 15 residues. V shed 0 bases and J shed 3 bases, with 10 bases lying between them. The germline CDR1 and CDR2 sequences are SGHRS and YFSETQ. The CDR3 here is CASSLAARDGNTIYF. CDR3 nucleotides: TGCGCCAGCAGCTTGGCCGCCAGGGATGGAAACACCATATATTTT.